This TCR beta chain is drawn from a study of identifying expanded T cells in peripheral blood. Study observations and caveats: Technical replicates showed around 1.2 changed clones; approximately 2 weeks 15 to 20; four weeks 19. Clone count variance between two-week samples rose with total template count.

The data were produced by immunoSEQ multiplex PCR, yet TCRdb's version contains in-frame clones alone and is incomplete. The sample carries about 110,000 clones, roughly 90% recorded once. Points on this clone: Antigen specificity is unknown.

No infections or other immune events were documented during collection. The sequence was obtained from a person between 18 and 75 years old in good health. The sequencing sample was made of blood.

CDR3 in amino acids: CASSRGVGETQYF. The CDR3 DNA reads TGTGCCAGCAGCCGAGGGGTGGGAGAGACCCAGTACTTC. The J gene is TRBJ2-5, the V gene TRBV7-2, with D perhaps matching TRBD1 or TRBD2 (5 bases each). Germline CDR1 and CDR2: SGHTA and FQGNSA. The CDR3 length is 13 residues. Trimming removed 5 bases at V and 4 bases at J, with 11 bases between.